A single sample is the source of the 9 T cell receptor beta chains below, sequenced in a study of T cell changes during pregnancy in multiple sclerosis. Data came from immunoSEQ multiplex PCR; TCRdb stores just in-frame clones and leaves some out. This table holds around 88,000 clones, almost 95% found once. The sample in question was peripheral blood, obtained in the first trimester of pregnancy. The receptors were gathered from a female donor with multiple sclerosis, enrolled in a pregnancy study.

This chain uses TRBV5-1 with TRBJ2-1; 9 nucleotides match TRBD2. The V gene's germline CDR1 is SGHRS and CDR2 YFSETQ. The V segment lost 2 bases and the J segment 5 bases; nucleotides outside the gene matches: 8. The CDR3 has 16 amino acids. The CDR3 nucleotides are TGCGCCAGCAGCTTAGATACTGGCGGGAGGGACAATGAGCAGTTCTTC. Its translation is CASSLDTGGRDNEQFF.

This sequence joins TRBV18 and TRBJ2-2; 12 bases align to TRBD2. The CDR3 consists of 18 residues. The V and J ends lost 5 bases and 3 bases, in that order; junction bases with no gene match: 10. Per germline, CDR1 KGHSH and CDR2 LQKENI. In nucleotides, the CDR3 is TGTGCCAGCTCATCACTAGCGGGAGGTCCCGGGGACACCGGGGAGCTGTTTTTT. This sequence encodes CASSSLAGGPGDTGELFF.

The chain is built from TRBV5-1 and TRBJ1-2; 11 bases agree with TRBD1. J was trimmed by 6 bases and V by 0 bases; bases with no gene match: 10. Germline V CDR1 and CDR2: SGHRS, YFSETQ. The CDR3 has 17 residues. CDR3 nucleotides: TGCGCCAGCAGCTTGGACCTAACGGGACAGGGGGTGGATGGCTACACCTTC. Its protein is CASSLDLTGQGVDGYTF. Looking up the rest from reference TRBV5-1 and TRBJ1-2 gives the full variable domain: KAGVTQTPRYLIKTRGQQVTLSCSPISGHRSVSWYQQTPGQGLQFLFEYFSETQRNKGNFPGRFSGRQFSNSRSEMNVSTLELGDSALYLCASSLDLTGQGVDGYTFGSGTRLTVV.

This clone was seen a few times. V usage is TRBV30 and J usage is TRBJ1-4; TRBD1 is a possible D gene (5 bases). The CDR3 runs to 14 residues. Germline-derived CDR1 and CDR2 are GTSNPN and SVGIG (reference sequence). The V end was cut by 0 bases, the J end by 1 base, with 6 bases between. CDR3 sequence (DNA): TGTGCCTGGAGTGTAGACAGAACTAATGAAAAACTGTTTTTT. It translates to CAWSVDRTNEKLFF.

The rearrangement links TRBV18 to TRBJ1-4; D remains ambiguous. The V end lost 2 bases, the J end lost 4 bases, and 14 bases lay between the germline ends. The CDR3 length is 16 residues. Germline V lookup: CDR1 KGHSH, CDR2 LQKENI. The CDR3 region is CASSPGGFIDNEKLFF. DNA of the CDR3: TGTGCCAGCTCACCAGGCGGCTTTATCGATAATGAAAAACTGTTTTTT.

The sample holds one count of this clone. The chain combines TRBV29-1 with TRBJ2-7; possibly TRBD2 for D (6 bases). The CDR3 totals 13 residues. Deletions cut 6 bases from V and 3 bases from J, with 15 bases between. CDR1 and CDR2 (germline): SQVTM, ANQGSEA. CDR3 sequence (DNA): TGCAGCGTCGCGGGACCTCGCAACTACGAGCAGTACTTC. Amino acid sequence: CSVAGPRNYEQYF.

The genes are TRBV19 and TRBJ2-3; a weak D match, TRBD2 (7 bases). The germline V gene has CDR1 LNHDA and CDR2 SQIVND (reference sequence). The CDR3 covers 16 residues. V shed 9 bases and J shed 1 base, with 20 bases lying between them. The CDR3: CASEGGPSGRTDTQYF. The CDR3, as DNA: TGTGCCAGCGAGGGGGGCCCTAGCGGCCGCACAGATACGCAGTATTTT.

The CDR3 protein is CASSVGAALGTEAFF. CDR3 coding DNA: TGTGCCAGCAGCGTAGGGGCAGCCCTTGGCACTGAAGCTTTCTTT. The chain joins TRBV9 to TRBJ1-1; D gene ambiguous. This CDR3 comprises 15 residues. Deletions cut 0 bases from V and 4 bases from J, with 13 bases between. The V gene's germline CDR1 is SGDLS and CDR2 YYNGEE.

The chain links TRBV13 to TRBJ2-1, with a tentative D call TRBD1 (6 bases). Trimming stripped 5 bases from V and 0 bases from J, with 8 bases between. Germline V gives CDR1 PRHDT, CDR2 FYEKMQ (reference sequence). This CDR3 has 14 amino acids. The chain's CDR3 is CASSKGVSYNEQFF. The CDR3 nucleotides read TGTGCCAGCAGCAAGGGGGTCTCCTACAATGAGCAGTTCTTC. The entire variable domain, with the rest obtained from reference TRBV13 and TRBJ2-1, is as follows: AAGVIQSPRHLIKEKRETATLKCYPIPRHDTVYWYQQGPGQDPQFLISFYEKMQSDKGSIPDRFSAQQFSDYHSELNMSSLELGDSALYFCASSKGVSYNEQFFGPGTRLTVL.